This entry features one TCR beta chain sequence. Its specificity is not known. The data derive from a study of early T cells in non-severe SARS-CoV-2 infection. The V and J ends lost 11 bases and 3 bases, in that order; junction bases with no gene match: 6. The CDR3 is 13 residues long. From germline, CDR1 is ENHRY and CDR2 SYGVKD. Points from the study as a whole: VDJdb matching favored anti-spike CD8 responses, missing private and CD4 specificities.

Researchers attached unique molecular identifiers to individual cDNA molecules. TCRdb analysed the 5' RACE reads with MiXCR anew, one entry per CDR3 protein. In the table there are tens of thousands of distinct CDR3 sequences, under 7% of which are singletons. This clonotype was obtained from an adult who was a healthcare worker with PCR-confirmed SARS-CoV-2 infection or an uninfected control (not recorded which). The sample was whole blood. The rearrangement joins TRBV10-3 to TRBJ1-4, with 7 bases identical to TRBD1. The CDR3 loop reads CASQGGSNEKLFF. CDR3 sequence (DNA): TGTGCCTCGCAAGGGGGCTCTAATGAAAAACTGTTTTTT.